Reported below is one TCR beta chain. No antigen is known for it. This sample is drawn from a study of cytomegalovirus exposure and HLA in healthy donors. Study findings and constraints: Reported results showed that the classifier diagnosed cytomegalovirus status with high specificity and sensitivity. Most TCR sequences were uncommon, yet certain public TCRs appeared in many donors.

Germline loops: CDR1 LNHDA, CDR2 SQIVND (reference sequence). The CDR3 has 14 residues. V dropped 4 bases and J dropped 7; count of bases not matched to a gene: 4. The validation cohort, a group of over a hundred subjects, included the donors and was separate from the approximately 700-subject first cohort. The data were produced by immunoSEQ multiplex PCR, yet TCRdb's version contains in-frame clones alone and is incomplete. The table records some 120,000 clones, about 93% of them present only once. The gene calls are TRBV19 and TRBJ1-5; 10 bases match TRBD1. This receptor was identified in a woman aged 18-29 years in good health and CMV-seronegative. The source material was PBMCs. CDR3: CASSTGQGTQPQHF. Written as DNA, the CDR3 is TGTGCCAGTAGTACGGGACAGGGGACACAGCCCCAGCATTTT.